This T cell receptor beta chain appears in the sequencing data of a study of cytomegalovirus exposure and HLA in healthy donors. Primers: 60 Vbeta forward and 13 Jbeta reverse. Libraries were prepared by immunoSEQ multiplex PCR; TCRdb keeps only in-frame clonotypes and omits some of them. Here the sample table reports more than 85,000 clones. There are 13 residues in the CDR3. CDR1 SGHDN and CDR2 FVKESK come from the germline V gene. V dropped 1 base and J dropped 7 bases, with 8 bases sitting between them. This receptor was obtained from a girl aged 5-17 years in good health and CMV-seropositive. Sequenced sample: PBMCs. The J gene is TRBJ2-1, the V gene TRBV14; D gene unclear. The DNA for the CDR3 is TGTGCCAGCAGCCAAGGGCCCTTTAATGAGCAGTTCTTC. It is translated as CASSQGPFNEQFF.